This T cell receptor beta chain was found in a study of beta chain features in type 1 diabetes. Germline assignment: CDR1 MDHEN and CDR2 SYDVKM. The V end was cut by 5 bases, the J end by 5 bases, with 7 bases between. This CDR3 is 12 amino acids long. To note about this clone: The antigen remains unidentified.

Reverse transcription of all isolated RNA meant that expressed TCRB transcripts were sequenced. Produced via immunoSEQ multiplex PCR; TCRdb's table is partial and in-frame only. The sample consists of 200,000 to 250,000 clones, under 20% of them appearing once. Findings of the study overall: TCRB CDR3s were moderately but significantly shorter in Type 1 diabetes patients in all four CD4+ subsets.

Source material: naive CD4+ T cells from blood. This TCR derives from a man aged 25-45 years with type 1 diabetes. The chain has TRBV28 and TRBJ2-1; D is perhaps TRBD2 (6 bases). DNA for the CDR3: TGTGCCAGCAGTCGGGGGAACAATGAGCAGTTCTTC. This sequence encodes CASSRGNNEQFF.